This TCR beta chain appears in the sequencing data of a study of regulatory T cells in long-lasting Graves disease (dated by TCRdb to the early 2020s). As for the study more broadly: Persistent Graves' disease was defined as persistently positive TSH receptor autoantibodies together with antithyroid drug treatment for over 5 years. A total of about 35 samples underwent TCR sequencing, from 13 patients with persistent Graves' disease and roughly 20 patients with newly diagnosed Graves' disease. The study was registered as a clinical trial and conducted in China. Patients with persistent Graves' disease were compared with patients with newly diagnosed Graves' disease using TCR sequencing and RNA sequencing of peripheral blood. Antithyroid drugs had been taken for 8.5 to 12 years on average by persistent Graves' disease patients in the clinical cohort. Here is what the overall study found, with its caveats: Persistent patients shared more public clonotypes among themselves (around 3,000) than newly diagnosed patients did (approximately 900). Sequencing and analysis were restricted to the TCR beta chain. The small sample size was acknowledged by the authors as a limitation that may reduce accuracy. Compared with newly diagnosed patients, persistent Graves' disease patients had lower TCR Shannon entropy and fewer highly expanded clones, which suggests clonal expansion. Only peripheral blood was studied, because thyroid tissue, the primary lesion, was inaccessible. Persistent disease showed preferential use of TRBV28, TRBJ1-2 and TRBJ2-5, whereas newly diagnosed disease favored TRBV20-1 and TRBJ2-1.

In light of the paper, this sample's time point label describes: persistent/refractory GD, antithyroid drugs over 5 years with positive TRAb. For both TCR sequencing and RNA sequencing, RNA was extracted from PBMCs in TRIzol. Graves' disease was diagnosed according to American Thyroid Association guidelines. Recruitment of patients was carried out at an endocrinology department in Xi'an, China. Each patient gave 7 to 9.5 milliliters of peripheral blood, collected in an EDTA anticoagulant tube. PBMCs were isolated by Ficoll Paque Plus density gradient separation without further T cell sorting. An Agilent 2100 Bioanalyzer and agarose gel were used to check RNA quality, while a NanoDrop 2000 measured RNA concentration. The CDR3 measures 11 amino acids from cysteine to phenylalanine. Only the CDR3 DNA is retained, 33 bases long and in frame from the first base. CDR1 is given as DFQATT and CDR2 as SNEGSKA, both from the germline V gene (reference sequence).

Libraries were prepared through multiplex PCR. These reads were obtained on an Illumina HiSeq 4000. To build TCR beta libraries, CDR3 regions were amplified by Arm-PCR using iRepertoire HTBI primers. Gel purification was performed on PCR products prior to sequencing. The study's own analysis went as follows. Across samples, around 62 TRBV and 14 TRBJ segments were identified and used for gene usage analysis of CDR3 amino acid clonotypes. COPE and FqMerger were used to merge filtered high-quality paired reads into contigs. Contigs were aligned with BLAST to IMGT TRBV, TRBD and TRBJ reference genes, and CDR3 was defined per IMGT. Clonotypes above 0.1% frequency were classified as highly expanded clones. Shannon entropy was used to measure repertoire diversity, and the Gini coefficient was used to measure V-J evenness. A clonotype was considered public if more than one individual shared it. TCRdb applied fastp at Q25 and MiXCR to the public reads, then kept only in-frame beta chains. Entries that share a CDR3 protein sequence are merged under the most common genes and DNA. These V and J calls rely on TCRdb rather than the paper's analysis. This sample has more than 650,000 distinct CDR3 sequences in its table, and roughly 30% of those were observed once. Jointly, the top ten make up 35% to 55% of the sample.

As concerns this clonotype: The specificity of this receptor is unknown. One base away there is no much larger clone; base qualities are not given.

This TCR derives from a female donor with Graves disease. The input for sequencing was peripheral blood mononuclear cells (PBMCs), taken when the disease was refractory, from a patient treated with antithyroid drugs. The sequence is built from TRBV20-1 and TRBJ1-1; the D gene lacks a confident call. The bases are TGCAATGCAAGACAGAACACTGAAGCTTTCTTT. Its coded protein is CNARQNTEAFF.